The 26 T cell receptor beta chains below come from one sample, sequenced in a study of beta chain features in type 1 diabetes. Study-level findings and limits: When Type 1 diabetes patients were examined, their TCRB CDR3s proved moderately but significantly shorter in all four CD4+ subsets.

No cognate antigen is known for these TCRs. All of the isolated RNA was reverse transcribed, so expressed TCRB transcripts were sequenced. Produced via immunoSEQ multiplex PCR; TCRdb's table is partial and in-frame only. The table records 500,000 to 800,000 clones, roughly an eighth of them present only once. The material sequenced was naive CD4+ T cells from blood. These receptors came from a man aged 25 to 40 with type 1 diabetes.

This clone has a handful of counts. V is TRBV5-4 and J is TRBJ1-2, with D possibly matching TRBD1 (6 bases). The CDR3 sequence is 14 residues long. The V and J ends lost 3 bases and 5 bases respectively, with 14 bases between them. Germline lookup yields CDR1 SGHNT and CDR2 YYREEE (reference sequence). The CDR3 region has the DNA TGTGCCAGCAGCTGGTTGGACAGAAGATATGGCTACACCTTC. Translation: CASSWLDRRYGYTF.

This clone was observed a handful of times. V usage is TRBV4-3 and J usage is TRBJ2-7; 7 nucleotides line up with TRBD1. CDR3 size: 14 residues. CDR1 is LGHNA and CDR2 is YSLEER in the germline V gene. V gave up 4 bases and J gave up 5 bases; unmatched junction bases: 8. The DNA for the CDR3 is TGCGCCAGCAGCCCAAGATGGGACAGTCACGAGCAGTACTTC. It codes for CASSPRWDSHEQYF.

The chain has TRBV5-1 and TRBJ2-1; TRBD2 matches 14 bases. The CDR3 totals 15 residues. Germline CDR1 reads SGHRS; CDR2 reads YFSETQ. Trimming cost V 3 bases and J 8 bases; bases outside gene matches: 4. CDR3: CASSWTSGGIYEQFF. CDR3 DNA: TGCGCCAGCAGCTGGACTAGCGGGGGGATTTATGAGCAGTTCTTC.

On this clone: Additional DNA sequences in this sample encode the identical CDR3. The genes are TRBV29-1 and TRBJ2-7, with D perhaps matching TRBD1 or TRBD2 (7 bases each). Germline lookup yields CDR1 SQVTM and CDR2 ANQGSEA. This CDR3 region has 12 residues. Trimming pared 3 bases from V and 6 bases from J, leaving 12 bases between. CDR3 in DNA: TGCAGCGTTGATCAGGGGGGGCTCGAGCAGTACTTC. Protein: CSVDQGGLEQYF.

The rearrangement links TRBV7-2 to TRBJ1-2; D is perhaps TRBD1 (6 bases). The V and J ends lost 4 bases and 4 bases respectively, with 16 bases between them. Germline CDR1 SGHTA, CDR2 FQGNSA. CDR3 size: 15 residues. The CDR3 loop is CASSSRGPQGYGYTF. The CDR3 nucleotides read TGTGCCAGCAGCTCCCGAGGACCACAGGGCTATGGCTACACCTTC.

In its sample, this clone was seen a few times. The V and J genes are TRBV2 and TRBJ2-5; the match to TRBD2 covers 11 bases. This CDR3 contains 17 residues. V lost 0 bases, J lost 5 bases, and 8 bases stayed unmatched. Germline V gene lookup returns CDR1 SNHLY and CDR2 FYNNEI. CDR3 nucleotide sequence: TGTGCCAGCAGTGAAGCATGGGCTAGCGGGGGGCTGGAGACCCAGTACTTC. Its protein product is CASSEAWASGGLETQYF. Supplemented by reference TRBV2 and TRBJ2-5, the full variable domain reads EPEVTQTPSHQVTQMGQEVILRCVPISNHLYFYWYRQILGQKVEFLVSFYNNEISEKSEIFDDQFSVERPDGSNFTLKIRSTKLEDSAMYFCASSEAWASGGLETQYFGPGTRLLVL.

In this sample, this clone turned up a few times. The rearrangement joins TRBV7-8 to TRBJ2-2; D may be TRBD2 (7 bases). The CDR3 is 16 residues long. V was trimmed by 6 bases and J by 4 bases, leaving 18 bases between them. Germline lookup yields CDR1 SGHVS and CDR2 FQNEAQ. The CDR3 DNA reads as TGTGCCAGCAGGGTTCGGGGGGCTGAGGCCACCGGGGAGCTGTTTTTT. The encoded protein is CASRVRGAEATGELFF.

This clone was observed a few times. This chain links TRBV7-3 with TRBJ1-1; TRBD1 agrees at 9 bases. V dropped 0 bases and J dropped 14; count of bases not matched to a gene: 10. The CDR3 length is 14 residues. The germline gives CDR1 SGHTA, CDR2 FQGTGA. CDR3: CASSLTQDGTGQFF. In DNA form, the CDR3 reads TGTGCCAGCAGCTTAACTCAGGATGGGACAGGGCAATTCTTT.

This clone appeared a few times. Within the sample, other DNA sequences also encode this same CDR3. This sequence joins TRBV9 and TRBJ2-5, with TRBD2 identical over 8 bases. Germline V gene lookup returns CDR1 SGDLS and CDR2 YYNGEE. The trim removed 0 bases at V and 2 bases at J, leaving 3 bases unmatched. The CDR3 contains 15 residues. The CDR3 spells CASSVAGGRQETQYF. DNA for the CDR3: TGTGCCAGCAGCGTAGCGGGGGGGCGTCAAGAGACCCAGTACTTC.

The chain has TRBV6-5 and TRBJ1-2; D not certain. The V end was cut by 6 bases, the J end by 7 bases, with 18 bases between. Per germline, CDR1 MNHEY and CDR2 SVGAGI. The CDR3 consists of 14 residues. The CDR3 coding sequence is TGTGCCAGCAGCCCCCCGGGCCCCTCGGGTGGCTACACCTTC. It yields the protein CASSPPGPSGGYTF.

The chain recombines TRBV9 with TRBJ2-5, with D tentatively TRBD1 or TRBD2 (6 bases each). V shed 3 bases and J shed 8 bases, with 20 bases lying between them. Germline loops: CDR1 SGDLS, CDR2 YYNGEE. This CDR3 comprises 15 residues. The CDR3 region has the DNA TGTGCCAGCAGCGCTGGAGGGGGAACGACGAGAACCCAGTACTTC. It specifies CASSAGGGTTRTQYF.

J is TRBJ2-5 and V is TRBV29-1; maybe TRBD2 (6 bases). Looked up from germline, CDR1 is SQVTM and CDR2 is ANQGSEA. The CDR3 is 13 amino acids. The V and J ends lost 7 bases and 7 bases respectively, with 19 bases between them. CDR3 amino acids: CSAVSQGSGTQYF. The DNA for the CDR3 is TGCAGCGCCGTAAGCCAGGGTAGCGGGACCCAGTACTTC.

V gene TRBV5-4 combines with J gene TRBJ2-1; weak D call: TRBD2 (5 bases). This CDR3 region has 15 residues. V lost 0 bases and J 8 bases, leaving 15 bases between the germline ends. From germline, CDR1 is SGHNT and CDR2 YYREEE (reference sequence). The CDR3 DNA sequence: TGTGCCAGCAGCTTGGAGCTAGCACGGCCTCATGAGCAGTTCTTC. This codes for CASSLELARPHEQFF.

Written as DNA, the CDR3 is TGCGCCAGCAGCCACCCGGACAGGAGGAATGAGCAGTTCTTC. Residues: CASSHPDRRNEQFF. This chain connects TRBV4-3 to TRBJ2-1; 7 positions match TRBD1. This CDR3 spans 14 amino acids. V lost 3 bases, J lost 7 bases, and 6 bases stayed unmatched. Germline loops: CDR1 LGHNA, CDR2 YSLEER.

This clone was found a few times. The chain employs TRBV5-4 and TRBJ2-1; TRBD2 matches at 8 bases. The CDR3 runs to 16 residues. Germline trimming cut 6 bases from V and 10 bases from J; bases unmatched to any gene: 18. Germline-derived CDR1 and CDR2 are SGHNT and YYREEE (reference sequence). The CDR3 coding sequence is TGTGCCAGCACTATGTCCGCTGCTCCTATAGCGGGGGAGCAGTTCTTC. The encoded protein is CASTMSAAPIAGEQFF.

This clone has just a few counts. Germline is not matched at one junction end, which may reflect a read error. CDR3 protein: CASSVGWGTPLHF. The CDR3 nucleotides are TGTGCCAGCAGTGTAGGGTGGGGGACACCCCTCCACTTT. The chain couples TRBV9 to TRBJ1-6, with D perhaps TRBD1 (5 bases). CDR3 length equals 13 residues. Germline V gives CDR1 SGDLS, CDR2 YYNGEE.

This clone has just a few counts. This chain connects TRBV28 to TRBJ2-1; D is unresolved. Looked up from germline, CDR1 is MDHEN and CDR2 is SYDVKM. The CDR3 is 14 amino acids. V lost 7 bases, J lost 9 bases, and 19 bases lay in between. The CDR3 DNA is TGTGCCAGCAATCAGGAATTGCGGCTAGGTGAGCAGTTCTTC. It encodes CASNQELRLGEQFF.

This chain links TRBV5-1 with TRBJ2-3, with D possibly matching TRBD2 (5 bases). Trimming stripped 4 bases from V and 6 bases from J, with 6 bases between. This CDR3 region has 11 residues. Germline assignment: CDR1 SGHRS and CDR2 YFSETQ. CDR3 protein: CASSERDTQYF. The CDR3 nucleotides are TGCGCCAGCAGCGAGCGGGATACGCAGTATTTT.

This clone was seen a handful of times. The chain has TRBV7-9 and TRBJ2-1, with 9 positions matching TRBD1. The CDR3 is 15 amino acids. J gave up 6 bases and V 5 bases, and 8 bases lay outside the gene matches. The germline V gene has CDR1 SEHNR and CDR2 FQNEAQ (reference sequence). The chain's CDR3 is CASSPPGTGSNEQFF. DNA for the CDR3: TGTGCCAGCAGCCCACCCGGGACAGGGTCCAATGAGCAGTTCTTC.

This clone was detected only a few times. The J gene is TRBJ2-6, the V gene TRBV27; D is perhaps TRBD1 (6 bases). Trimming cost V 3 bases and J 4 bases, with 10 bases left between them. Germline-derived CDR1 and CDR2 are MNHEY and SMNVEV (reference sequence). The CDR3 totals 15 residues. CDR3 protein: CASSFTGPGANVLTF. CDR3 bases: TGTGCCAGCAGTTTCACAGGGCCCGGGGCCAACGTCCTGACTTTC.

This rearrangement joins TRBV6-6 to TRBJ2-3; D remains unclear. Between the trimmed V and J ends, which lost 5 bases and 2 bases, there was a span of 14 bases. The germline gives CDR1 MNHNY, CDR2 SVGAGI (reference sequence). This CDR3 has 15 residues. The CDR3 spells CASSLQSTATDTQYF. The CDR3 coding sequence is TGTGCCAGCAGTCTCCAATCTACAGCCACAGATACGCAGTATTTT.

This rearrangement joins TRBV28 to TRBJ1-2, with 8 bases matching TRBD1. Germline trimming cut 3 bases from V and 8 bases from J; bases unmatched to any gene: 5. The CDR3 length is 13 residues. The V gene's germline CDR1 is MDHEN and CDR2 SYDVKM. CDR3 bases: TGTGCCAGCAGTTTTCAGGGGGCGCGGGGCTACACCTTC. Translation: CASSFQGARGYTF.

V is TRBV7-2 and J is TRBJ1-2; D not resolved. V dropped 3 bases and J dropped 1 base, with 15 bases sitting between them. CDR1 and CDR2 from the germline V gene are SGHTA and FQGNSA. The CDR3 sequence is 16 residues long. CDR3 DNA sequence: TGTGCCAGCAGCTTGGTTTCTGGAGGGCTTAACTATGGCTACACCTTC. Its protein product is CASSLVSGGLNYGYTF.

The V and J genes are TRBV6-5 and TRBJ2-1; D is perhaps TRBD2 (5 bases). V gave up 6 bases and J gave up 7 bases, with 7 bases separating them. Germline-derived CDR1 and CDR2 are MNHEY and SVGAGI. This CDR3 comprises 11 residues. Here the CDR3 reads CASSRDNEQFF. Here the CDR3 DNA reads TGTGCCAGCAGCCGGGATAATGAGCAGTTCTTC.

This clone has more than one count but fewer than ten. The chain carries TRBV7-2 and TRBJ2-2; the D gene is possibly TRBD1 (5 bases). V was cut by 4 bases and J by 1 base, with 13 bases left in between. The CDR3 runs 16 residues. Germline CDR1 is SGHTA and CDR2 is FQGNSA. The CDR3 here is CASSSFGRGNTGELFF. The CDR3, as DNA: TGTGCCAGCAGCTCTTTCGGAAGGGGGAACACCGGGGAGCTGTTTTTT.

The chain uses TRBV4-2 and TRBJ1-3; D is unclear. Trimming took 0 bases from V and 6 from J, leaving 12 bases between them. The CDR3 covers 15 residues. Looked up from germline, CDR1 is LGHNA and CDR2 is YNFKEQ. As DNA, the CDR3 is TGTGCCAGCAGCCAAGATGGAGAATTCGCAAACACCATATATTTT. It encodes CASSQDGEFANTIYF.